One T cell receptor beta chain is described in this entry. A modified ARM-PCR protocol with three rounds of nested PCR amplified TCRbeta. MiXCR, applied by TCRdb to the multiplex PCR reads, yields one record per CDR3 protein. The sample records approximately 140,000 distinct CDR3 sequences, around 66% being singletons. This sample stems from a study of tumor and adjacent non-tumor tissue in lung cancer. No cell sorting was done before RNA was extracted from the tissue. The CDR3 is 14 residues long. The V end lost 3 bases, the J end lost 9 bases, and 15 bases lay between the germline ends. Germline V gene sequence: CDR1 MNHNS, CDR2 SASEGT.

The sequenced material came from lung tumor tissue. The chain employs TRBV6-1 and TRBJ1-5; D uncertain. This TCR was sampled from a man in his fifties or sixties with small cell lung cancer. The CDR3 coding sequence is TGTGCCAGCAGTGAGAACAGCCCGCATCGGCCCCAGCATTTT. This gives the protein CASSENSPHRPQHF.